This T cell receptor beta chain was recovered during a study of T cell responses to AZD1222 COVID-19 vaccine. General study results and limits: CD4 TCRs associated with vaccination spanned spike, dominating at 160-218 and 743-854. Targeting of unmutated variant regions was reportedly seen in nearly half of spike-specific TCRs.

As concerns this clone: The antigen remains undetermined. The same CDR3 can be traced to other DNA sequences in this sample.

The CDR3 is made up of 14 amino acids. Trimming took 4 bases from V and 5 from J; bases not matched to a gene: 4. CDR1 and CDR2 (germline): SNHLY, FYNNEI. Profiled with immunoSEQ multiplex PCR; TCRdb holds only in-frame clones, not every one. Seen here are roughly 100,000 clones, approximately 86% observed once, and the top ten hold less than 6%. The receptor was derived from an adult in good health. This chain joins TRBV2 and TRBJ1-1, with 10 bases identical to TRBD1. The sample here was peripheral blood, taken on day 0 of AZD1222 vaccination. In nucleotides, the CDR3 is TGTGCCAGCAGTGGACAGGGGGCAGGAACTGAAGCTTTCTTT. It yields the protein CASSGQGAGTEAFF.